The next 28 T cell receptor beta chains were all read from a single sample in a study of shared clonotypes between healthy human individuals. The naive CD8 fraction comprised CD45RO-negative cells positively selected for CCR7 and excluded terminally differentiated effector memory CD45RA+ cells. Using immunoSEQ multiplex PCR, the repertoire was profiled, and TCRdb retains in-frame clones only, with some absent. This table holds about 1.9 million clones, around 93% found once. The sample comprised naive CD8+ T cells from PBMCs. These TCRs come from a man aged 18 to 29 in good health. Some clones in this sample may be carry-over from other donors' samples.

The chain links TRBV7-9 to TRBJ2-1; TRBD2 aligns across 9 bases. V dropped 2 bases and J dropped 4; count of bases not matched to a gene: 6. CDR3 length: 16 amino acids. CDR1 is SEHNR and CDR2 is FQNEAQ in the germline V gene (reference sequence). CDR3 coding DNA: TGTGCCAGCAGCTTATCCGGGACTAGCCTTTACAATGAGCAGTTCTTC. It encodes CASSLSGTSLYNEQFF.

This clone was seen more than once but under ten times. The chain is built from TRBV30 and TRBJ1-1; D gene uncertain. The CDR3 runs to 13 residues. Trimming took 0 bases from V and 2 from J, leaving 7 bases between them. The germline V gene encodes CDR1 GTSNPN and CDR2 SVGIG (reference sequence). The CDR3 is CAWSVLANTEAFF. Written as DNA, the CDR3 is TGTGCCTGGAGTGTACTAGCAAACACTGAAGCTTTCTTT.

This chain links TRBV7-9 with TRBJ2-4; D is possibly TRBD2 (6 bases). Germline CDR1 is SEHNR and CDR2 is FQNEAQ (reference sequence). The CDR3 has 17 residues. V lost 4 bases and J lost 6, with 22 bases in between. CDR3 sequence (DNA): TGTGCCAGCAGCTCATTAACCACCCAAGGAGGGGTAAACATTCAGTACTTC. Translated: CASSSLTTQGGVNIQYF.

In DNA, the CDR3 is TGTGCCAGTATGGGACAGGTGAGGGATAGCAATCAGCCCCAGCATTTT. It yields the protein CASMGQVRDSNQPQHF. This chain uses TRBV19 with TRBJ1-5, with TRBD1 matching over 8 bases. The germline V gene has CDR1 LNHDA and CDR2 SQIVND (reference sequence). The CDR3 is 16 residues long. Germline trimming cut 7 bases from V and 0 bases from J; bases unmatched to any gene: 8.

This chain links TRBV9 with TRBJ2-5, with a weak D call TRBD1 (6 bases). Trimming pared 5 bases from V and 0 bases from J, leaving 14 bases between. Germline CDR1 reads SGDLS; CDR2 reads YYNGEE. This CDR3 has 15 residues. The CDR3 reads CASRRGTAHQETQYF. The DNA of the CDR3 is TGTGCCAGCAGAAGGGGGACGGCACACCAAGAGACCCAGTACTTC.

The chain is built from TRBV7-2 and TRBJ2-7; 8 nucleotides match TRBD2. The CDR3 is 16 residues long. J lost 0 bases, V lost 1 base, and 5 bases had no gene match. Per germline, CDR1 SGHTA and CDR2 FQGNSA. This CDR3 reads CASSLVTSGYSYEQYF. CDR3 nucleotide sequence: TGTGCCAGCAGCTTAGTTACTAGCGGATACTCCTACGAGCAGTACTTC.

The CDR3 is CASSLGGEHYGYTF. The CDR3 DNA reads as TGTGCCAGCAGTTTGGGGGGTGAGCACTATGGCTACACCTTC. This rearrangement joins TRBV28 to TRBJ1-2; maybe TRBD1 (5 bases). CDR1 is MDHEN, CDR2 SYDVKM, per germline. The CDR3 totals 14 residues. Deletions cut 3 bases from V and 3 bases from J, with 11 bases between.

This sequence joins TRBV2 and TRBJ2-3; 9 nucleotides align to TRBD1. Losses at the gene ends were 9 bases for V and 2 bases for J; bases not matched to a gene: 15. CDR1 is SNHLY, CDR2 FYNNEI, per germline. CDR3 length equals 17 residues. The CDR3 spells CAREDPRDRVVTDTQYF. As DNA, the CDR3 is TGTGCCAGAGAAGATCCCCGGGACAGGGTTGTCACAGATACGCAGTATTTT.

The chain combines TRBV14 with TRBJ2-7; 8 bases are a match to TRBD1. Germline trimming cut 4 bases from V and 3 bases from J; bases unmatched to any gene: 8. Germline V gene sequence: CDR1 SGHDN, CDR2 FVKESK. CDR3 size: 15 residues. CDR3 loop: CASSRRTGPLYEQYF. The CDR3 bases are TGTGCCAGCAGCCGTAGGACAGGGCCGCTCTACGAGCAGTACTTC. Full variable domain (rest looked up from reference TRBV14 and TRBJ2-7): EAGVTQFPSHSVIEKGQTVTLRCDPISGHDNLYWYRRVMGKEIKFLLHFVKESKQDESGMPNNRFLAERTGGTYSTLKVQPAELEDSGVYFCASSRRTGPLYEQYFGPGTRLTVT.

The table lists this clone with a count of one. The chain couples TRBV28 to TRBJ1-4; D gene ambiguous. CDR3 length equals 15 residues. V was trimmed by 2 bases and J by 0 bases, leaving 7 bases between them. Germline loops: CDR1 MDHEN, CDR2 SYDVKM. The DNA for the CDR3 is TGTGCCAGCAGTTTACAGACTGCAACTAATGAAAAACTGTTTTTT. This translates into CASSLQTATNEKLFF. The whole variable domain, filled in from reference TRBV28 and TRBJ1-4, reads DVKVTQSSRYLVKRTGEKVFLECVQDMDHENMFWYRQDPGLGLRLIYFSYDVKMKEKGDIPEGYSVSREKKERFSLILESASTNQTSMYLCASSLQTATNEKLFFGSGTQLSVL.

V is TRBV7-9 and J is TRBJ2-5; tentatively, D is TRBD1 (6 bases). The CDR3 extends over 16 amino acids. CDR1 and CDR2 from the germline V gene are SEHNR and FQNEAQ (reference sequence). V was pared by 7 bases and J by 0 bases, with 18 bases between. CDR3 in DNA: TGTGCCAGCACCCCAAGGGAAGGGGGATACCAAGAGACCCAGTACTTC. This sequence encodes CASTPREGGYQETQYF.

V usage is TRBV7-9 and J usage is TRBJ1-2, with 7 bases matching TRBD1. CDR1 is SEHNR, CDR2 FQNEAQ, per germline (reference sequence). The CDR3 runs to 15 residues. V lost 1 base to trimming and J lost 4 bases; unmatched junction nucleotides: 6. CDR3 region: CASSLVGGEGYGYTF. Written as DNA, the CDR3 is TGTGCCAGCAGCTTAGTAGGGGGCGAAGGCTATGGCTACACCTTC. Full variable domain (missing parts from reference TRBV7-9 and TRBJ1-2): DTGVSQNPRHKITKRGQNVTFRCDPISEHNRLYWYRQTLGQGPEFLTYFQNEAQLEKSRLLSDRFSAERPKGSFSTLEIQRTEQGDSAMYLCASSLVGGEGYGYTFGSGTRLTVV.

The chain couples TRBV4-3 to TRBJ1-1, with D possibly TRBD1 on 6 matching bases. Germline values: CDR1 LGHNA, CDR2 YSLEER. The CDR3 is 17 amino acids. V was clipped by 1 base and J by 6 bases, with 21 bases between them. CDR3 sequence: CASSQAPGHRPGAEAFF. The DNA of the CDR3 is TGCGCCAGCAGCCAAGCGCCGGGACACCGCCCGGGAGCTGAAGCTTTCTTT.

The rearrangement uses TRBV4-3 and TRBJ1-3; TRBD1 might be the D (6 bases). This CDR3 has 15 amino acids. Germline assignment: CDR1 LGHNA and CDR2 YSLEER. Trimming removed 1 base from V and 7 bases from J, with 14 bases in between. CDR3 nucleotides: TGCGCCAGCAGCCAAGGACGGGGGGCAGGGAACACCATATATTTT. As protein: CASSQGRGAGNTIYF.

The chain links TRBV7-2 to TRBJ2-7; TRBD2 aligns across 9 bases. With 1 base clipped from V and 5 bases from J, the junction kept 6 bases outside the gene matches. Germline values: CDR1 SGHTA, CDR2 FQGNSA. The CDR3 totals 15 residues. The CDR3 sequence is CASSLGLADWNEQYF. CDR3 DNA sequence: TGTGCCAGCAGCTTAGGACTAGCGGACTGGAACGAGCAGTACTTC.

This clone appeared once. The gene calls are TRBV29-1 and TRBJ2-7; D unresolved. V was pared by 6 bases and J by 2 bases, with 14 bases between. From germline, CDR1 is SQVTM and CDR2 ANQGSEA. The CDR3 consists of 13 residues. The CDR3 sequence is CSVLGRYTYEQYF. The CDR3 DNA follows: TGCAGCGTCCTAGGACGGTACACCTACGAGCAGTACTTC.

The chain links TRBV23-1 to TRBJ1-4; possible D gene TRBD1, 5 bases. TRBV23-1 is reported as an ORF; its role is uncertain. The V gene lost 3 bases and the J gene lost 4 bases, with 12 bases spanning the gap. The CDR3 consists of 15 residues. CDR3 nucleotides: TGCGCCAGCAGTCACCCCGGGACGGATAATGAAAAACTGTTTTTT. Its protein is CASSHPGTDNEKLFF.

The gene calls are TRBV27 and TRBJ2-6; D is unclear. The V end lost 5 bases, the J end lost 0 bases, and 11 bases lay between the germline ends. Germline V gene data show CDR1 as MNHEY and CDR2 as SMNVEV (reference sequence). This CDR3 comprises 16 residues. DNA for the CDR3: TGTGCCAGCAGTCTGGTGGATAGCTCTGGGGCCAACGTCCTGACTTTC. Translation gives CASSLVDSSGANVLTF.

The V and J genes are TRBV27 and TRBJ2-7; D may be TRBD2 (6 bases). Germline-derived CDR1 and CDR2 are MNHEY and SMNVEV (reference sequence). The CDR3 length is 15 residues. V was clipped by 7 bases and J by 3 bases, with 19 bases between them. This chain's CDR3 is CASTQSRDSGYEQYF. In DNA, the CDR3 is TGTGCCAGCACCCAATCCCGGGACTCCGGCTACGAGCAGTACTTC.

V and J are TRBV4-1 and TRBJ2-7; D is possibly TRBD1 or TRBD2 (5 bases each). In germline, CDR1 is MGHRA, CDR2 YSYEKL. The CDR3 contains 15 residues. V was shortened by 1 base and J by 1 base, with 11 bases between the two germline ends. This CDR3 is CASSQVGWGSYEQYF. Written as DNA, the CDR3 is TGCGCCAGCAGCCAAGTTGGGTGGGGGTCCTACGAGCAGTACTTC.

The CDR3 DNA reads TGTGCCAGCAGTGATAGAATGGATCAGGAAACTGAAGCTTTCTTT. Its translation is CASSDRMDQETEAFF. The V call is TRBV25-1, the J call TRBJ1-1; D ambiguous. Between the trimmed V and J ends, which lost 3 bases and 5 bases, there was a span of 16 bases. The CDR3 has 15 residues. The germline CDR1 and CDR2 sequences are MGHDK and SYGVNS.

The chain carries TRBV27 and TRBJ2-1; 13 bases are shared with TRBD2. The CDR3 has 18 amino acids. The V gene end was trimmed by 3 bases and the J gene end by 5 bases; junction bases not matched to a gene: 10. CDR1 and CDR2 (germline): MNHEY, SMNVEV (reference sequence). The CDR3 loop is CASSLLSPGLAGNNEQFF. The CDR3 DNA reads as TGTGCCAGCAGTTTGCTATCACCGGGACTAGCGGGAAACAATGAGCAGTTCTTC.

J is TRBJ2-2 and V is TRBV2; 10 bases match TRBD1. Germline values: CDR1 SNHLY, CDR2 FYNNEI. CDR3 size: 19 residues. The J segment lost 5 bases and the V segment lost 1 base, leaving 13 bases of the junction unmatched. CDR3 bases: TGTGCCAGCAGTGAAGACGACAGGGGGCTAGGAGGTAGTACCGGGGAGCTGTTTTTT. Translated, it gives CASSEDDRGLGGSTGELFF.

CDR3 protein: CASSVGAGQNKGGDEQFF. CDR3 coding DNA: TGTGCCAGCAGCGTAGGTGCGGGACAGAACAAAGGAGGGGATGAGCAGTTCTTC. The chain combines TRBV9 with TRBJ2-1; D possibly corresponds to TRBD1 (7 bases). The V end lost 0 bases, the J end lost 8 bases, and 24 bases lay between the germline ends. Germline V gives CDR1 SGDLS, CDR2 YYNGEE. The CDR3 is 18 amino acids.

J is TRBJ1-3 and V is TRBV7-2; 8 positions agree with TRBD1. Germline trimming cut 5 bases from V and 3 bases from J; bases unmatched to any gene: 3. The CDR3 runs 14 residues. Germline CDR1 and CDR2: SGHTA and FQGNSA. This CDR3 reads CASSGQGFGNTIYF. For the CDR3, the DNA is TGTGCCAGCAGCGGACAGGGCTTTGGAAACACCATATATTTT.

This chain joins TRBV7-9 and TRBJ2-4, with D perhaps matching TRBD1 (6 bases). CDR1 is SEHNR and CDR2 is FQNEAQ in the germline V gene (reference sequence). Trimming left V 5 bases short and J 4 bases short, with 18 bases between. This CDR3 region has 16 residues. The CDR3: CASSLGAGNGKNIQYF. The DNA of the CDR3 is TGTGCCAGCAGCCTGGGGGCGGGCAATGGGAAAAACATTCAGTACTTC.

V gene TRBV7-2 combines with J gene TRBJ2-1, with D perhaps matching TRBD2 (6 bases). The CDR3 length is 16 residues. The V end was cut by 1 base, the J end by 3 bases, with 13 bases between. CDR1 and CDR2 from the germline V gene are SGHTA and FQGNSA. CDR3 residues: CASSLGGLLFYNEQFF. The CDR3 region has the DNA TGTGCCAGCAGCTTAGGAGGACTACTATTCTACAATGAGCAGTTCTTC.

The V and J genes are TRBV9 and TRBJ2-3; 12 nucleotides agree with TRBD2. The germline CDR1 and CDR2 sequences are SGDLS and YYNGEE. The CDR3 contains 17 residues. V shed 6 bases and J 2 bases; nucleotides not matched to a gene: 10. The CDR3 spells CASNPTGLAGHTDTQYF. CDR3 in DNA: TGTGCCAGCAACCCTACTGGACTAGCGGGGCACACAGATACGCAGTATTTT.